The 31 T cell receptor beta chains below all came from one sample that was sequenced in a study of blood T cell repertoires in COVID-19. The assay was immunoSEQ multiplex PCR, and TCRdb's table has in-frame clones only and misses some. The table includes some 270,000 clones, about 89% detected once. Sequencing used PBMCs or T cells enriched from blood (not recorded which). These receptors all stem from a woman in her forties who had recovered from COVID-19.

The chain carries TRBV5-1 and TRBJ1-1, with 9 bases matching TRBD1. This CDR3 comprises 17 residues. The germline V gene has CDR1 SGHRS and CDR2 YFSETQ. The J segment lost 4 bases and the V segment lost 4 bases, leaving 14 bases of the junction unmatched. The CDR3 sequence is CASSRDRVSPTGTEAFF. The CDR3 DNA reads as TGCGCCAGCAGCCGGGACAGGGTATCCCCTACTGGCACTGAAGCTTTCTTT.

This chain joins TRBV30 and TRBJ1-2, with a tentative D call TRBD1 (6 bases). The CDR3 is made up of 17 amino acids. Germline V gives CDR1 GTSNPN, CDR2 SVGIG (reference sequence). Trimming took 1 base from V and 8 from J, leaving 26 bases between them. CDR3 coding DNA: TGTGCCTGGAGTGAGGTAGGACAGCTTCTGCTATGGGAAGGCTACACCTTC. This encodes CAWSEVGQLLLWEGYTF.

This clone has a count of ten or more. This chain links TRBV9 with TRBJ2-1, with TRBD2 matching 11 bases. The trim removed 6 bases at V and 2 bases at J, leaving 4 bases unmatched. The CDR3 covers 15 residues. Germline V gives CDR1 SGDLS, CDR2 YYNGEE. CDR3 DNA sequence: TGTGCCAGCACCAGGACTAGCGGGCCCTACAATGAGCAGTTCTTC. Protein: CASTRTSGPYNEQFF.

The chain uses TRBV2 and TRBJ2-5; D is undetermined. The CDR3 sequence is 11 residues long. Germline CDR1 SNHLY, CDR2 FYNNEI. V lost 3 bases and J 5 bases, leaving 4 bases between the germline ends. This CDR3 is CASSDGETQYF. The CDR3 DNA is TGTGCCAGCAGTGACGGGGAGACCCAGTACTTC.

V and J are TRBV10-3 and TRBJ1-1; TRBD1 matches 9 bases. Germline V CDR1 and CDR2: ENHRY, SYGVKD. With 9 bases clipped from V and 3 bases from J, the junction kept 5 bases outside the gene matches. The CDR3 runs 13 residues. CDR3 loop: CAIRTGAYTEAFF. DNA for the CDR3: TGTGCCATTAGGACAGGGGCCTACACTGAAGCTTTCTTT.

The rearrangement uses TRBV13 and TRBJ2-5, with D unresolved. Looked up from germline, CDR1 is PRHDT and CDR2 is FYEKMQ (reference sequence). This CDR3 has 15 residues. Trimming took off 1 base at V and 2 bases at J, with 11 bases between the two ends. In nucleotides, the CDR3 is TGTGCCAGCAGCTTAGACGGCACACTACAAGAGACCCAGTACTTC. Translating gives CASSLDGTLQETQYF.

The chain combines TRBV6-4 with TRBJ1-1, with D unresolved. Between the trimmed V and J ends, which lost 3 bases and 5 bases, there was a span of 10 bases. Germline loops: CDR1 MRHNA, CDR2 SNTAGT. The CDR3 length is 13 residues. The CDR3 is CASSEQRGTEAFF. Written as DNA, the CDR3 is TGTGCCAGCAGTGAACAGCGAGGGACTGAAGCTTTCTTT.

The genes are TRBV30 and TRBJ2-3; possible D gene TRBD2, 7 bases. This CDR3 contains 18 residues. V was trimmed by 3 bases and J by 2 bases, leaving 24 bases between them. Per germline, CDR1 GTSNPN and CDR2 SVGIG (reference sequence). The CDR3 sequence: CAWRKGAGALRYTDTQYF. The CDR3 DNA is TGTGCCTGGAGAAAAGGGGCGGGGGCCCTCCGCTACACAGATACGCAGTATTTT.

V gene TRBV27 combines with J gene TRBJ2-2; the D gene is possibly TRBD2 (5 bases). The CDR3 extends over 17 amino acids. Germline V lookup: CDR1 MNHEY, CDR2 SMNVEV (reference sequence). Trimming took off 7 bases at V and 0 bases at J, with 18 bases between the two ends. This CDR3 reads CASTTRRNPANTGELFF. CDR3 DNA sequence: TGTGCCAGCACCACAAGGAGGAACCCTGCGAACACCGGGGAGCTGTTTTTT.

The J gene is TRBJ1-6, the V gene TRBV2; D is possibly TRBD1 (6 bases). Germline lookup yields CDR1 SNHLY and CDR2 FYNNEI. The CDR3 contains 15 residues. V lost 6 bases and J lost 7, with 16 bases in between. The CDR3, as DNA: TGTGCCAGCAGGCGGGGGGACACGAACAATTCACCCCTCCACTTT. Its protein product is CASRRGDTNNSPLHF. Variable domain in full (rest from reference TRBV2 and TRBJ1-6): EPEVTQTPSHQVTQMGQEVILRCVPISNHLYFYWYRQILGQKVEFLVSFYNNEISEKSEIFDDQFSVERPDGSNFTLKIRSTKLEDSAMYFCASRRGDTNNSPLHFGNGTRLTVT.

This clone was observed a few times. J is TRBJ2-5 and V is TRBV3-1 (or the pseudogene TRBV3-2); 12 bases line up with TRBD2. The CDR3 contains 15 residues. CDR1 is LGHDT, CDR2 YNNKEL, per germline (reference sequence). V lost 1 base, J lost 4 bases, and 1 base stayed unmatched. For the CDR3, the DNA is TGTGCCAGCAGCCAAGCTAGCGGGGGGGCAGAGACCCAGTACTTC. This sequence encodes CASSQASGGAETQYF.

The CDR3 is CASSSGLAVPNEQFF. The CDR3 coding sequence is TGTGCCAGCAGCTCGGGACTAGCGGTGCCCAATGAGCAGTTCTTC. The V and J genes are TRBV11-2 and TRBJ2-1; the match to TRBD2 covers 11 bases. The V gene end was trimmed by 4 bases and the J gene end by 6 bases; junction bases not matched to a gene: 5. CDR3 length: 15 residues. In germline, CDR1 is SGHAT, CDR2 FQNNGV.

The CDR3 nucleotides are TGTGCCAGCAGTTTATCGGGACAGGCCTACGAGCAGTACTTC. Encoded protein: CASSLSGQAYEQYF. This chain joins TRBV27 and TRBJ2-7; TRBD1 aligns across 8 bases. The CDR3 totals 14 residues. V gave up 0 bases and J gave up 2 bases; unmatched junction bases: 0. Germline lookup yields CDR1 MNHEY and CDR2 SMNVEV (reference sequence).

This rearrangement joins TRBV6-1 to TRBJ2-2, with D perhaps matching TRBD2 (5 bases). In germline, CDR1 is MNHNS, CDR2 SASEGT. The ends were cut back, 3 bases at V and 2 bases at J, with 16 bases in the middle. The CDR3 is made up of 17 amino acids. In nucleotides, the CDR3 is TGTGCCAGCAGTGAGCCTTGGGCGGGCGCTAACACCGGGGAGCTGTTTTTT. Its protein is CASSEPWAGANTGELFF.

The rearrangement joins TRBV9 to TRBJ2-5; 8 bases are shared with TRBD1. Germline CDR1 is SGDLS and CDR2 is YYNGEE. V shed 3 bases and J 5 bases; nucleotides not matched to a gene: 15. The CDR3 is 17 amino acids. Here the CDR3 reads CASSGTGISEGRETQYF. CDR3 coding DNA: TGTGCCAGCAGCGGGACAGGGATCTCCGAGGGCCGGGAGACCCAGTACTTC.

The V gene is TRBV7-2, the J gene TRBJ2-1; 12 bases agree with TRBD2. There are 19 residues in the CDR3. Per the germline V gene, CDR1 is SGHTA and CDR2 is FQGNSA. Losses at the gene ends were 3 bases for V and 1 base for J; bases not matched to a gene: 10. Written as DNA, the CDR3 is TGTGCCAGCAGCTTTCCCCAACTAGCGGGAGGCCCATCCTACAATGAGCAGTTCTTC. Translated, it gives CASSFPQLAGGPSYNEQFF.

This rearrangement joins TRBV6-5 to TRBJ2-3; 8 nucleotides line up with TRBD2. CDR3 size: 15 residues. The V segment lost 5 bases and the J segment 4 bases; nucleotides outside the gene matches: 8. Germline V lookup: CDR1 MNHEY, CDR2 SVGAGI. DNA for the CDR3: TGTGCCAGCAGTCCCCTACGGGGGGGTGCAGATACGCAGTATTTT. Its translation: CASSPLRGGADTQYF.

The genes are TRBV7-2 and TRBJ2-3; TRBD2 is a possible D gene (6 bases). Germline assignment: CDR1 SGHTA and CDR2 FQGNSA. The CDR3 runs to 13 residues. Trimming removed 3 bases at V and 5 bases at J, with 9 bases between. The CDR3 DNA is TGTGCCAGCAGCTTGGGGGGAAGAGATACGCAGTATTTT. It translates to CASSLGGRDTQYF.

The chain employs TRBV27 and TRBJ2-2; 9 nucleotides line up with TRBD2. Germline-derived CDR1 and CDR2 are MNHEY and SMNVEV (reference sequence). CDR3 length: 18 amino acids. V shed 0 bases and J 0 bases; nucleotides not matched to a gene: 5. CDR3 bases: TGTGCCAGCAGTTTATCACCTAGCGGGATCGCGAACACCGGGGAGCTGTTTTTT. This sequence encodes CASSLSPSGIANTGELFF.

This chain's CDR3 is CASNPGSPNNEQFF. The CDR3 DNA reads TGTGCCAGCAACCCCGGGTCACCCAACAATGAGCAGTTCTTC. The chain is built from TRBV2 and TRBJ2-1; D gene uncertain. Germline CDR1 and CDR2: SNHLY and FYNNEI. CDR3 length: 14 amino acids. The germline V and J ends were trimmed by 7 bases and 5 bases, with 15 bases remaining between them.

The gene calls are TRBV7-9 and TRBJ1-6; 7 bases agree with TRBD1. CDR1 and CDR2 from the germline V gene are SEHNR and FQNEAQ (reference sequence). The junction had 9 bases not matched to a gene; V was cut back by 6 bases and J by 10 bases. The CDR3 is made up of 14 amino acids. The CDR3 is CASSHQTGHSPLHF. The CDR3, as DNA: TGTGCCAGCAGTCACCAGACAGGGCACTCACCCCTCCACTTT.

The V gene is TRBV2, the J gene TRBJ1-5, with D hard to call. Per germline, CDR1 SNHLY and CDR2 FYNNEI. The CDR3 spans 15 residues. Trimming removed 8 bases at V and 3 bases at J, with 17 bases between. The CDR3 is CASGASRQPNQPQHF. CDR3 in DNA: TGTGCCAGCGGAGCTTCGCGGCAGCCCAATCAGCCCCAGCATTTT.

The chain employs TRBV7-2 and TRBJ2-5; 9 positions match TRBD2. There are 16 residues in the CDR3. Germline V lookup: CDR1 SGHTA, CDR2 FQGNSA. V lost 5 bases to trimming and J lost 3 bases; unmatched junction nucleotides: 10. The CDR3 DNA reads TGTGCCAGCAGCCGCGGTAGCGGGAGTGGGGAAGAGACCCAGTACTTC. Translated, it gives CASSRGSGSGEETQYF.

The CDR3 nucleotides are TGTGCCAGCTCATTACCAACAGGGACAGGGGACTACCAGCCCCAGCATTTT. The encoded protein is CASSLPTGTGDYQPQHF. The chain uses TRBV18 and TRBJ1-5; 10 bases line up with TRBD1. Germline loops: CDR1 KGHSH, CDR2 LQKENI. The V gene end was trimmed by 5 bases and the J gene end by 7 bases; junction bases not matched to a gene: 14. The CDR3 spans 17 residues.

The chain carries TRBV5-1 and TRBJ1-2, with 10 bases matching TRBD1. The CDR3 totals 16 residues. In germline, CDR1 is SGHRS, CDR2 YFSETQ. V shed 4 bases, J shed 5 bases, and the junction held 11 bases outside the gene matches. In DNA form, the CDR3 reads TGCGCCAGCAGCCTCGGGACAGGGGCCTCTGTTTATGGCTACACCTTC. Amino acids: CASSLGTGASVYGYTF.

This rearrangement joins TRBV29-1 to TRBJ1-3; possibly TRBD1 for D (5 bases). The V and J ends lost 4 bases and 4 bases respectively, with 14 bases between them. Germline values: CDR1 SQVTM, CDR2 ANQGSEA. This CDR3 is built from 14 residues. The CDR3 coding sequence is TGCAGCGTTGTGTCGGGGGGATACGGAAACACCATATATTTT. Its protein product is CSVVSGGYGNTIYF.

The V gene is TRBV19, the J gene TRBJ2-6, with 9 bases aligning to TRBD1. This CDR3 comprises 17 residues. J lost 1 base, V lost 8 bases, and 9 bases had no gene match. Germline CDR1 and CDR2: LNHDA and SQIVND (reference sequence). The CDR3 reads CASLPGQGASGANVLTF. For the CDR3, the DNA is TGTGCCAGTTTACCGGGACAGGGCGCGTCTGGGGCCAACGTCCTGACTTTC.

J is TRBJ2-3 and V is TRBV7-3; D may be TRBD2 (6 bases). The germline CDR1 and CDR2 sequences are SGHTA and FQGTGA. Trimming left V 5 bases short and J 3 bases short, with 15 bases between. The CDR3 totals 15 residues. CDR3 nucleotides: TGTGCCAGCAGCACGGGCGGGAAGGGAACAGATACGCAGTATTTT. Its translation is CASSTGGKGTDTQYF.

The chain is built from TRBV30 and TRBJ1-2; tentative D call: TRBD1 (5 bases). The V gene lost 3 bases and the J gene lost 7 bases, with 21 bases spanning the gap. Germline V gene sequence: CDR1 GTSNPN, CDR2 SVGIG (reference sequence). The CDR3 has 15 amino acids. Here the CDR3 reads CAWSIVMAGRSGYTF. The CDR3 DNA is TGTGCCTGGAGCATAGTAATGGCAGGGAGGAGTGGCTACACCTTC.

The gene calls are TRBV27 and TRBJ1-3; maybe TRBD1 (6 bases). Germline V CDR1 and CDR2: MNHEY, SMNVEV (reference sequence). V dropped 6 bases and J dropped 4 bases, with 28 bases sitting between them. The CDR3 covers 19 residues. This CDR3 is CASRPDAGERGAVGNTIYF. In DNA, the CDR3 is TGTGCCAGCAGACCGGATGCCGGTGAGCGGGGGGCTGTCGGAAACACCATATATTTT.

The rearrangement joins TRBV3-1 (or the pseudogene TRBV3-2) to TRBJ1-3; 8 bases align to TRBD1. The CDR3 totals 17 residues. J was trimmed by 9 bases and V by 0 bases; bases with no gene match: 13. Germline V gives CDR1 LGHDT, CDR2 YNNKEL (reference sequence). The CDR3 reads CASSQDPIGQGGGTIYF. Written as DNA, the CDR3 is TGTGCCAGCAGCCAAGACCCAATAGGACAGGGAGGGGGCACCATATATTTT.